This TCR beta chain was observed in a study of graft-versus-host responses after intestinal transplantation. The study's findings and limits: Declining HvG levels early post-transplant were linked to peak circulating GvH clone levels.

The CDR3 runs to 15 residues. Trimming pared 4 bases from V and 2 bases from J, leaving 12 bases between. Germline V gene sequence: CDR1 MGHDK, CDR2 SYGVNS. Worth noting for this clone: Its target is not known.

Sequencing used immunoSEQ multiplex PCR; TCRdb keeps in-frame clones, though not all of them. The sample records over 55,000 clones, roughly 88% being singletons. The chain employs TRBV25-1 and TRBJ2-1; a weak D match, TRBD2 (6 bases). This sequence was found in a human donor who received an intestinal transplant. This material consisted of unstimulated CD8+ T cells sorted from spleen or lymph node cells, taken before intestinal transplant. Here the CDR3 DNA reads TGTGCCAGCAGTGGGGGCAGCGGGCCCTACAATGAGCAGTTCTTC. As protein: CASSGGSGPYNEQFF.